Listed below are T cell receptor beta chains from one sample, sequenced in a study of cytomegalovirus exposure and HLA in healthy donors. Clones were sequenced by immunoSEQ multiplex PCR, and TCRdb holds only the in-frame ones, with some missing. Counted here are roughly 170,000 clones, 77% occurring once; the ten biggest clones make up 1.5% to 2%. Material for sequencing was PBMCs. These receptors were collected from a woman between 25 and 40 years old in good health and CMV-seronegative. CDR3s include the opening cysteine and the closing phenylalanine or tryptophan. The order of the fields is V gene, clone size, J gene, D gene, CDR3 protein, CDR3 DNA. The D gene is left open where the match is weak. Size values are once, few and many counts, or a class for expanded clones, and some rows have none.

TRBV7-6	-	TRBJ2-6	TRBD1	CASSSPGQDPLVSGANVLTF	TGTGCCAGCAGCTCACCGGGACAGGATCCGCTGGTCTCTGGGGCCAACGTCCTGACTTTC
TRBV29-1	-	TRBJ2-7	-	CSVLQGGHSYEQYF	TGCAGCGTGCTACAGGGGGGGCACTCCTACGAGCAGTACTTC
TRBV4-3	few	TRBJ1-5	-	CASSQDRWAYSNQPQHF	TGCGCCAGCAGCCAAGATCGATGGGCCTATAGCAATCAGCCCCAGCATTTT
TRBV7-5	-	TRBJ1-2	-	CVRTRTGTENYGYTF	TGTGTCAGAACCCGGACCGGGACAGAGAACTATGGCTACACCTTC
TRBV5-4	-	TRBJ1-6	TRBD1	CASSYRQGHNSPLHF	TGTGCCAGCAGCTATCGACAGGGTCATAATTCACCCCTCCACTTT
TRBV7-2	-	TRBJ1-2	TRBD1	CASSARTGPGGYTF	TGTGCCAGCAGCGCCCGGACAGGTCCTGGTGGCTACACCTTC
TRBV2	-	TRBJ1-5	TRBD1	CASSGTGGNQPQHF	TGTGCCAGCAGTGGGACAGGGGGGAATCAGCCCCAGCATTTT
TRBV6-5	-	TRBJ1-1	-	CASRIPGSGNTEAFF	TGTGCCAGCAGGATCCCAGGGTCGGGGAACACTGAAGCTTTCTTT
TRBV5-4	-	TRBJ2-5	-	CASSLALQAETQYF	TGTGCCAGCAGCTTGGCCCTACAGGCAGAGACCCAGTACTTC
TRBV6-1	-	TRBJ1-5	TRBD1	CASSVHGTDNQPQHF	TGTGCCAGCAGTGTCCACGGGACAGATAATCAGCCCCAGCATTTT
TRBV7-3	-	TRBJ2-1	TRBD2	CASSLDDVAGGKEQFF	TGTGCCAGCAGCTTAGATGACGTAGCGGGGGGCAAGGAGCAGTTCTTC
TRBV7-7	-	TRBJ2-1	-	CASSAGTMGHHEQFF	TGTGCTAGCAGCGCCGGGACAATGGGGCACCATGAGCAGTTCTTC
TRBV7-9	-	TRBJ2-7	-	CASSPTSGGLSYEQYF	TGTGCCAGCAGCCCGACTTCAGGGGGGTTGTCCTACGAGCAGTACTTC
TRBV6-5	-	TRBJ1-1	TRBD1	CASTIGGPGTEAFF	TGTGCCAGCACCATAGGGGGCCCGGGCACTGAAGCTTTCTTT
TRBV29-1	-	TRBJ2-4	TRBD1	CSAVGTAPKNIQYF	TGCAGCGCCGTAGGGACAGCACCTAAAAACATTCAGTACTTC
TRBV11-2	-	TRBJ1-3	TRBD1	CASSHNRGSGNTIYF	TGTGCCAGCAGCCACAACAGGGGCTCTGGAAACACCATATATTTT